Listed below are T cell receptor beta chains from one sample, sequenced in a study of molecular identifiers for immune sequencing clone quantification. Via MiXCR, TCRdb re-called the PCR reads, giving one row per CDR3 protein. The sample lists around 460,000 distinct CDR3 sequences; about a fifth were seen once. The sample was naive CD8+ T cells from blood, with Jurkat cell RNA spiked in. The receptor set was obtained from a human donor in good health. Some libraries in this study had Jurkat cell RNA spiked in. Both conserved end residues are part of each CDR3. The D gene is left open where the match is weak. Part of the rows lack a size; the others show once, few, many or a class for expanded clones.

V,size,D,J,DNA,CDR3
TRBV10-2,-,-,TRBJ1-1,TGCGCCAGCAGTGAGTTGTTGGGCTTGAACACTGAAGCTTTCTTT,CASSELLGLNTEAFF
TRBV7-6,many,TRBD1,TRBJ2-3,TGTGCCAGCAGCTTCACAGGGGGCGCGACAGATACGCAGTATTTT,CASSFTGGATDTQYF
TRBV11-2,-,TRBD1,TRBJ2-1,TGTGCCAGCAGCTACGACAGGGTAGGTTACAATGAGCAGTTCTTC,CASSYDRVGYNEQFF
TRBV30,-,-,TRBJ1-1,TGTGCCTGGAACTATGCAAACACTGAAGCTTTCTTT,CAWNYANTEAFF
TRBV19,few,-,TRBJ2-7,TGTGCCAGTAGTGAAGGACAGCCCAACTACGAGCAGTACTTC,CASSEGQPNYEQYF
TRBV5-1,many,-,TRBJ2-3,TGCGCCAGCAGCCCCGGCTGGGGGGGCACAGATACGCAGTATTTT,CASSPGWGGTDTQYF
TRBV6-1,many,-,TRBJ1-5,TGTGCCAGCAGTGAGCCAGGGAGCAATCAGCCCCAGCATTTT,CASSEPGSNQPQHF
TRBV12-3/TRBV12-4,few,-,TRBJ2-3,TGTGCCAGCAGTTTTGGACAGCTGAGGGGCACAGATACGCAGTATTTT,CASSFGQLRGTDTQYF
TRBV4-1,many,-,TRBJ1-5,TGCGCCAGCAGCCAAGATCCCTTCAGAGGATATCAGCCCCAGCATTTT,CASSQDPFRGYQPQHF
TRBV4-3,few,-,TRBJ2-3,TGCGCCAGCAGCCAAGGGGGTGGAGCCGATTTCACAGATACGCAGTATTTT,CASSQGGGADFTDTQYF
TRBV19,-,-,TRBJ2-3,TGTGCCAGTAGGGAGAGTTTTACTAGCACAGATACGCAGTATTTT,CASRESFTSTDTQYF
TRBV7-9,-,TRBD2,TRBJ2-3,TGTGCCAGCAGCTTCAGCAAGGCGGGGGGGGTAGATACGCAGTATTTT,CASSFSKAGGVDTQYF
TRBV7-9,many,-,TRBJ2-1,TGTGCCAGCTCGCCCAGGACCGAGGTCGGCAATGAGCAGTTCTTC,CASSPRTEVGNEQFF
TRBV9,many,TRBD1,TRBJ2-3,TGTGCCAGCAGCGGGAGGACAGGGGTCATCCTTGAGGCAGATACGCAGTATTTT,CASSGRTGVILEADTQYF
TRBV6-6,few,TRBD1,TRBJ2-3,TGTGCCAGTAGCCACAGGGGACCTAGCACAGATACGCAGTATTTT,CASSHRGPSTDTQYF
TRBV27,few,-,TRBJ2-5,TGTGCCAGCAGTTTATTGGGGGTTGCAGGAAGCAAGACCCAGTACTTC,CASSLLGVAGSKTQYF
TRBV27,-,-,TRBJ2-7,TGTGCCAGCAGTTTATCTGGAGGATACTTCGGCTACGAGCAGTACTTC,CASSLSGGYFGYEQYF
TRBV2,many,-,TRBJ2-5,TGTGCCAGCAGTGTCTCCACGGGGATGGAGGAGACCCAGTACTTC,CASSVSTGMEETQYF
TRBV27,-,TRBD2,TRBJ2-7,TGTGCCAGCAGTTTATCGGCTAGCGGGGGGAACGAGCAGTACTTC,CASSLSASGGNEQYF
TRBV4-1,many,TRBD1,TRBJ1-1,TGCGCCAGCAGCCCAGCCGGGACAGGGTACACTGAAGCTTTCTTT,CASSPAGTGYTEAFF
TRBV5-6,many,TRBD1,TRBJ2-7,TGTGCCAGCAGCTTCATTCAGGGGGAATTGAACTACGAGCAGTACTTC,CASSFIQGELNYEQYF
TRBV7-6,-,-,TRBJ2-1,TGTGCCAGCAGTATCTACGGGGGTTCCTACAATGAGCAGTTCTTC,CASSIYGGSYNEQFF
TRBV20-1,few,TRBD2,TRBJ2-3,TGCAGTGCTAGCCGGACTAGGACGTCGCGCACAGATACGCAGTATTTT,CSASRTRTSRTDTQYF
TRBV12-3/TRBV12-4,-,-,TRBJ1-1,TGTGCCAGCAGTTTAACGGTGGGCGGAATCCCTGAAGCTTTCTTT,CASSLTVGGIPEAFF
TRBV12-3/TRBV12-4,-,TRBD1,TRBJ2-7,TGTGCCAGCAGTGAGACAGGGCCCACCTACGAGCGGTACTTC,CASSETGPTYERYF
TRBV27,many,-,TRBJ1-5,TGTGCCAGCAGTATCGTACCGGGGGACGGGAGCAATCAGCCCCAGCATTTT,CASSIVPGDGSNQPQHF
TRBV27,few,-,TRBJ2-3,TGTGCCAGCAGTCCGCTAACCCCTCTTGGGGGCCCCACAGATACGCAGTATTTT,CASSPLTPLGGPTDTQYF
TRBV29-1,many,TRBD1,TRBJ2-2,TGCAGCGTTGCCGGGACAGCTACGAACACCGGGGAGCTGTTTTTT,CSVAGTATNTGELFF
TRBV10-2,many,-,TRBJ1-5,TGCGCCAGCAGTAATACAGGGATGTTGAGCAATCAGCCCCAGCATTTT,CASSNTGMLSNQPQHF
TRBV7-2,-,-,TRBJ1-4,TGTGCCAGCAGCCCCTCAGGGAGGTACACTAATGAAAAACTGTTTTTT,CASSPSGRYTNEKLFF
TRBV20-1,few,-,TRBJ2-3,TGCAGTGCTAGACGGACAGTTTTTAGCACAGATACGCAGTATTTT,CSARRTVFSTDTQYF
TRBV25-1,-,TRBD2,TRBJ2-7,TGTGCCAGCTCCGGACTAGTCGGCGAGCAGTACTTC,CASSGLVGEQYF
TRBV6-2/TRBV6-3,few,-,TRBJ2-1,TGTGCCAGCAGCCCCCGGTATGGGACCAGGTCCTACAATGAGCAGTTCTTC,CASSPRYGTRSYNEQFF
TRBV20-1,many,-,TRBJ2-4,TGCAGTGCTAGAGAGACAGCTATTCAGTACTTC,CSARETAIQYF
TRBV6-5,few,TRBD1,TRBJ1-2,TGTGCCAGCAGTTACTCAACAGGGGGCAACTATGGCTACACCTTC,CASSYSTGGNYGYTF
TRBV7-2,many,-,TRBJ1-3,TGTGCCAGCAGCCAGGTCACGGGTGAGGGAAACACCATATATTTT,CASSQVTGEGNTIYF
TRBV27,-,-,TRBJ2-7,TGTGCCGGCAGCCCCACAGGGGGGGACTACGAGCAGTGCTTC,CAGSPTGGDYEQCF
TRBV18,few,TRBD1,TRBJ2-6,TGTGCCAGCACTCAGACAGGGGGTGTCTCTGGGGCCAACGTCCAGACTTTC,CASTQTGGVSGANVQTF
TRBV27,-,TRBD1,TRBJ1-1,TGTGCCAGCAGGCCGGACAGGTCAGGCACTGAAGCTTTCTTT,CASRPDRSGTEAFF